This T cell receptor (beta chain) stems from a study of blood T cell repertoires in COVID-19. Generated by immunoSEQ multiplex PCR, the TCRdb table keeps only in-frame clones and is missing some. The repertoire includes 250,000 to 350,000 clones, around 90% of them detected once, and approximately 1.2% sits in the top ten. V was cut by 8 bases and J by 2 bases, with 22 bases left in between. Germline lookup yields CDR1 SNHLY and CDR2 FYNNEI. The CDR3 spans 16 residues. The chain couples TRBV2 to TRBJ2-7; TRBD2 might be the D (6 bases). Material: PBMCs or T cells enriched from blood (not recorded which). The receptor was isolated from a woman in her 30s who had recovered from COVID-19. The chain's CDR3 is CASRPMEGMLAYEQYF. The CDR3 coding sequence is TGTGCCAGCCGCCCCATGGAGGGGATGCTAGCCTACGAGCAGTACTTC.